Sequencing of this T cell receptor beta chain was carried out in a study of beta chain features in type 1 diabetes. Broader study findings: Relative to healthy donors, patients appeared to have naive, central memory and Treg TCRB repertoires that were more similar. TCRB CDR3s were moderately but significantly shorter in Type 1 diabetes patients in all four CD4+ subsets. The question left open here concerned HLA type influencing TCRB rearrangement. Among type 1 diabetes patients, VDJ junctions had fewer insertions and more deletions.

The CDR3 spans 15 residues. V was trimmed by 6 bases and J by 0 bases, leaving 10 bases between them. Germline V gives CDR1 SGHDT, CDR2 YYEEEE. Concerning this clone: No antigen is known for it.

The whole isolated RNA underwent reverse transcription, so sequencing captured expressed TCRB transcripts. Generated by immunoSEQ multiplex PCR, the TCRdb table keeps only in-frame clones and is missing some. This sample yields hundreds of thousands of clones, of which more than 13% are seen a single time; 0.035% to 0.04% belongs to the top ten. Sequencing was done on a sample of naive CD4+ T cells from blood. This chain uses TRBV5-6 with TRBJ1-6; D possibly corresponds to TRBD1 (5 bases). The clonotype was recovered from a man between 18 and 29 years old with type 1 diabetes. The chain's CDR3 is CASTWGSSYNSPLHF. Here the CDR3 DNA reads TGTGCCAGCACCTGGGGGAGCTCCTATAATTCACCCCTCCACTTT.